These 9 T cell receptor beta chains came from one sample sequenced in a study of tumor-infiltrating lymphocytes in primary liver carcinoma. Germline DNA was extracted alongside blood RNA, which was obtained from unsorted whole blood. TCR beta cDNA was made from 500 ng total RNA with a constant-region primer. TCR beta libraries came from three nested multiplex PCR rounds using slightly modified ARM-PCR. TRBV1-TRBV30 forward primers paired with a C-beta reverse primer drove the first two PCR rounds, roughly 10 cycles each. MiXCR was run by TCRdb on the multiplex PCR reads, yielding one entry per CDR3 protein. The sample carries 300,000 to 400,000 distinct CDR3 sequences, over 55% recorded once. The specimen was peripheral blood. The source is a man aged 40-49 years with primary liver carcinoma and hepatitis B virus infection.

Concerning this clonotype itself: Germline and junction disagree at one end, which may indicate a read error. For the CDR3, the DNA is TGTACCAGCAGCTTAACCGGGACAGATTACGAACAGTACTTC. Protein: CTSSLTGTDYEQYF. The chain combines TRBV11-2 with TRBJ2-7; 7 bases match TRBD1. This CDR3 spans 14 amino acids. The germline V gene encodes CDR1 SGHAT and CDR2 FQNNGV.

Concerning this clonotype itself: A much more abundant neighbour one base away suggests this may be a read error. V is TRBV12-3 or TRBV12-4 and J is TRBJ2-7; D unresolved. This CDR3 has 13 amino acids. V lost 0 bases and J 3 bases, leaving 6 bases between the germline ends. The CDR3 DNA reads TGTGCCAGCAGTTTAGCGATGGGCTACGAGCAGTACTTC. Encoded protein: CASSLAMGYEQYF.

Points on this clonotype: One end of the junction does not line up with germline, which may come from a read error. The chain joins TRBV10-1 to TRBJ2-3; 7 bases are shared with TRBD1. The germline CDR1 and CDR2 sequences are WNHNN and SYGVQD (reference sequence). There are 15 residues in the CDR3. The CDR3 spells CASSVGTAYTDMQYF. The CDR3 nucleotides read TGCGCCAGCAGCGTTGGGACAGCCTACACAGATATGCAGTATTTT.

As concerns this clonotype: A read error may explain this, as a much larger clone is one base away. The chain combines TRBV4-2 with TRBJ2-7, with 8 bases that match TRBD2. Germline V CDR1 and CDR2: LGHNA, YNFKEQ. The length of the CDR3 is 15 residues. The CDR3 coding sequence is TGTGCCAGGAGCCAAGAAGGGATAGCGGGATACGAGCAGTACTTC. Translation gives CARSQEGIAGYEQYF.

This clonotype came up many times. The chain employs TRBV12-3 or TRBV12-4 and TRBJ2-3, with TRBD2 as a possible D gene (5 bases). The CDR3 length is 12 residues. V lost 5 bases, J lost 8 bases, and 11 bases lay in between. The CDR3 is CASSPSGGTQYF. Here the CDR3 DNA reads TGTGCCAGCAGTCCCTCCGGAGGTACGCAGTATTTT.

A single count supports this clonotype. The junction shows a germline mismatch at one end, possibly a read error. The gene calls are TRBV4-2 and TRBJ2-1; no firm D call. CDR3 size: 15 residues. Germline CDR1 reads LGHNA; CDR2 reads YNFKEQ. The CDR3 is CASSQDPGPYNVQFF. CDR3 DNA: TGTGCCAGCAGCCAAGATCCCGGTCCCTACAATGTGCAGTTCTTC.

The CDR3 bases are TGTGCCAGCAGCATAGGGGGACTCCTATCCTACAATGAGCAGTTCTTC. As protein: CASSIGGLLSYNEQFF. The rearrangement links TRBV11-1 to TRBJ2-1; D tentatively fits TRBD1 or TRBD2 (6 bases each). The CDR3 has 16 amino acids. The V gene lost 5 bases and the J gene lost 1 base, with 15 bases spanning the gap. Germline V CDR1 and CDR2: SGHAT, FQDESV (reference sequence).

This clonotype was picked up many times. One end of the junction fails to match germline, which may point to a read error. The gene calls are TRBV5-6 and TRBJ2-7; the D is unclear. Looked up from germline, CDR1 is SGHDT and CDR2 is YYEEEE. The CDR3 runs to 13 residues. DNA for the CDR3: TGTGCCAGCAGCTTGGGGGTTTCCCAGCTTGGGGACTTC. Its protein is CASSLGVSQLGDF.

This clonotype was counted a few times. The chain carries TRBV7-9 and TRBJ2-5, with D possibly matching TRBD1 (6 bases). The CDR3 covers 17 residues. In germline, CDR1 is SEHNR, CDR2 FQNEAQ (reference sequence). V dropped 4 bases and J dropped 5 bases, with 23 bases sitting between them. CDR3 in DNA: TGTGCCAGCAGCTGGGGCCAGACAGGTGGAAAGGGGGAGACCCAGTACTTC. Translating gives CASSWGQTGGKGETQYF. Full variable domain (outside the CDR3, taken from reference TRBV7-9 and TRBJ2-5): DTGVSQNPRHKITKRGQNVTFRCDPISEHNRLYWYRQTLGQGPEFLTYFQNEAQLEKSRLLSDRFSAERPKGSFSTLEIQRTEQGDSAMYLCASSWGQTGGKGETQYFGPGTRLLVL.